One TCR beta chain is described in this entry. Sequencing of TCR beta was carried out in blood CD8+ and CD4+ T cells. TEMRA cells were FACS-enriched, unlike CD8+ and CD4+ T cells, which were negatively isolated. These data come from a study of CD8 T cells in Susac syndrome. Germline V CDR1 and CDR2: SEHNR, FQNEAQ (reference sequence). The CDR3 totals 17 residues. V shed 5 bases, J shed 2 bases, and the junction held 8 bases outside the gene matches. The RNA input was 0.5 to 1 ug, and it was reverse transcribed with random hexamers. TCR beta CDR3 was amplified by immunoSEQ covering 54 Vbeta and 13 Jbeta. TCRdb ran MiXCR on the immunoSEQ multiplex PCR reads and lists one entry per CDR3 protein. The sample records 400,000 or so distinct CDR3 sequences, 75% to 90% being singletons.

The sample was CD8+ T cells from PBMCs. This sequence was found in a human donor with multiple sclerosis. The rearrangement uses TRBV7-9 and TRBJ2-3; TRBD2 agrees at 12 bases. CDR3 coding DNA: TGTGCCAGCAGCCCTCCCGGACTAGCGGGATTCACAGATACGCAGTATTTT. Amino acid sequence: CASSPPGLAGFTDTQYF.